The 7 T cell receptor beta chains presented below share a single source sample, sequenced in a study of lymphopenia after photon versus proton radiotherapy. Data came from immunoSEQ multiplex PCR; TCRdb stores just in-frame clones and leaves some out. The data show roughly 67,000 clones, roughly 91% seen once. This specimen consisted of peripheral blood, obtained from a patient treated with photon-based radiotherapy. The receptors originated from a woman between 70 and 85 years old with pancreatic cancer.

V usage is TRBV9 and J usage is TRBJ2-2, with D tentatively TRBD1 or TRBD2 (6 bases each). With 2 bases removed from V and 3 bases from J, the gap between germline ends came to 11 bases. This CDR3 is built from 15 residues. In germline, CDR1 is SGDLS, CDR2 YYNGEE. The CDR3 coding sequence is TGTGCCAGCAGCGTGAGGGGGGAGGACACCGGGGAGCTGTTTTTT. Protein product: CASSVRGEDTGELFF.

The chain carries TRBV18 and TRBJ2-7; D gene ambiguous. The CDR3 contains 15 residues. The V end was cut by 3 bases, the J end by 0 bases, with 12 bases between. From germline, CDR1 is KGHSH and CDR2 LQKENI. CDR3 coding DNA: TGTGCCAGCTCACCTAATGGTGTGAGCTCCTACGAGCAGTACTTC. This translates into CASSPNGVSSYEQYF.

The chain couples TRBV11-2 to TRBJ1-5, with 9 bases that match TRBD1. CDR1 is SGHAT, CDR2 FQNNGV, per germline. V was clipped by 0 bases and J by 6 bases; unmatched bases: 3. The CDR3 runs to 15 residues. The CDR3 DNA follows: TGTGCCAGCAGCTTAGAAACAGGGGGCGGTCAGCCCCAGCATTTT. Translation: CASSLETGGGQPQHF.

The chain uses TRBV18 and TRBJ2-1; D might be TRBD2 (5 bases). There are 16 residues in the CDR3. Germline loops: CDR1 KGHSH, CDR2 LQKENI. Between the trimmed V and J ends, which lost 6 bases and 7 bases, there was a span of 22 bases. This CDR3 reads CASSTTLLDGKNEQFF. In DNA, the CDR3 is TGTGCCAGCTCTACCACGCTTCTGGACGGGAAGAATGAGCAGTTCTTC. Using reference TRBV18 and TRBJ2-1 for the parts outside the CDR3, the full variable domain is NAGVMQNPRHLVRRRGQEARLRCSPMKGHSHVYWYRQLPEEGLKFMVYLQKENIIDESGMPKERFSAEFPKEGPSILRIQQVVRGDSAAYFCASSTTLLDGKNEQFFGPGTRLTVL.

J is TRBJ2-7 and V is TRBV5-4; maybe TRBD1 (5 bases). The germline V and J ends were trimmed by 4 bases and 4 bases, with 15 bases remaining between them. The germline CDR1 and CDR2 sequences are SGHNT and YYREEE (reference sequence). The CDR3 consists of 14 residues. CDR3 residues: CASSPGKVLYEQYF. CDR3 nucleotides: TGTGCCAGCAGCCCAGGGAAGGTTTTGTACGAGCAGTACTTC.

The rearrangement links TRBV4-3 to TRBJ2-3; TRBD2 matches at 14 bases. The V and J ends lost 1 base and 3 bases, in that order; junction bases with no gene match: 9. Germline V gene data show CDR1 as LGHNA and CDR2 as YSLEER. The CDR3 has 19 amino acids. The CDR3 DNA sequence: TGCGCCAGCAGCCAAGGGGCCGGGACTAGCGGGAGACATACAGATACGCAGTATTTT. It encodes CASSQGAGTSGRHTDTQYF.

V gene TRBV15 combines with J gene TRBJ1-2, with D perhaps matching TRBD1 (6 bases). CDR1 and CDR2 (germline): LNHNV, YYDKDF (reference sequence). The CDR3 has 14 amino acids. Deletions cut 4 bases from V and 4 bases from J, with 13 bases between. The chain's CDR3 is CATSTKTGVYGYTF. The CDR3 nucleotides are TGTGCCACCAGCACGAAGACAGGAGTCTATGGCTACACCTTC.